These 14 T cell receptor beta chains share one sample of origin, sequenced in a study of pediatric ulcerative colitis. During colonoscopy, one to two rectal pinch biopsies were collected. The method was immunoSEQ multiplex PCR; TCRdb's version includes in-frame clones alone and lacks a portion of them. Here the sample spans around 12,000 clones, around 77% being singletons. Source material: gut tissue. The receptor source for this set is a boy younger than 18 who was a control in a study of pediatric ulcerative colitis.

V gene TRBV4-2 combines with J gene TRBJ2-4; TRBD2 aligns across 7 bases. The germline CDR1 and CDR2 sequences are LGHNA and YNFKEQ. The CDR3 consists of 16 residues. The trim removed 1 base at V and 2 bases at J, leaving 5 bases unmatched. In DNA form, the CDR3 reads TGTGCCAGCAGCCAAGTGGGGGGAGGGACCAAAAACATTCAGTACTTC. It is translated as CASSQVGGGTKNIQYF.

This clone was counted only a few times. The chain employs TRBV25-1 and TRBJ2-7; TRBD2 matches 10 bases. This CDR3 contains 16 residues. Per the germline V gene, CDR1 is MGHDK and CDR2 is SYGVNS. V gave up 6 bases and J gave up 1 base; unmatched junction bases: 9. The CDR3 DNA follows: TGTGCCAGCAGGATGGCTAGCGGGAGCACATCCTACGAGCAGTACGTC. Translating gives CASRMASGSTSYEQYV.

The rearrangement joins TRBV7-2 to TRBJ1-2, with D unclear. The ends were cut back, 2 bases at V and 0 bases at J, with 7 bases in the middle. The germline gives CDR1 SGHTA, CDR2 FQGNSA. The CDR3 spans 14 residues. CDR3 sequence (DNA): TGTGCCAGCAGCTTATGGACTTCTAACTATGGCTACACCTTC. Translated, it gives CASSLWTSNYGYTF. The full variable domain, its missing parts supplied by reference TRBV7-2 and TRBJ1-2, is GAGVSQSPSNKVTEKGKDVELRCDPISGHTALYWYRQSLGQGLEFLIYFQGNSAPDKSGLPSDRFSAERTGGSVSTLTIQRTQQEDSAVYLCASSLWTSNYGYTFGSGTRLTVV.

The rearrangement uses TRBV19 and TRBJ2-7; TRBD2 aligns across 10 bases. The trim removed 1 base at V and 0 bases at J, leaving 0 bases unmatched. CDR1 is LNHDA, CDR2 SQIVND, per germline (reference sequence). The CDR3 is 15 amino acids. This CDR3 reads CASSIASGSSYEQYF. CDR3 nucleotides: TGTGCCAGTAGTATAGCTAGCGGGAGCTCCTACGAGCAGTACTTC. The whole variable domain, remainder taken from reference TRBV19 and TRBJ2-7, is DGGITQSPKYLFRKEGQNVTLSCEQNLNHDAMYWYRQDPGQGLRLIYYSQIVNDFQKGDIAEGYSVSREKKESFPLTVTSAQKNPTAFYLCASSIASGSSYEQYFGPGTRLTVT.

The rearrangement uses TRBV15 and TRBJ2-4; D gene unclear. The ends were cut back, 8 bases at V and 1 base at J, with 9 bases in the middle. This CDR3 is 13 amino acids long. Germline V gene sequence: CDR1 LNHNV, CDR2 YYDKDF (reference sequence). The CDR3 spells CATGPAAKNIQYF. The DNA for the CDR3 is TGTGCCACCGGACCGGCTGCCAAAAACATTCAGTACTTC.

The chain is built from TRBV5-1 and TRBJ2-7; 7 bases agree with TRBD2. With 1 base clipped from V and 4 bases from J, the junction kept 8 bases outside the gene matches. Germline CDR1 SGHRS, CDR2 YFSETQ. This CDR3 has 15 amino acids. CDR3 sequence reads: CASSLIGGREYEQYF. The CDR3 DNA reads as TGCGCCAGCAGCTTGATAGGTGGGAGGGAGTACGAGCAGTACTTC.

V and J are TRBV7-9 and TRBJ2-5, with 12 bases aligning to TRBD2. The CDR3 is 14 amino acids. V shed 5 bases and J 4 bases; nucleotides not matched to a gene: 2. Germline V gene sequence: CDR1 SEHNR, CDR2 FQNEAQ (reference sequence). For the CDR3, the DNA is TGTGCCAGCAGCCCGGGACTAGCGGGAGAGACCCAGTACTTC. Translated, it gives CASSPGLAGETQYF.

This clone was recorded a few times. CDR3 coding DNA: TGTGCCAGCAGGGCAAACATGAACACTGAAGCTTTCTTT. As protein: CASRANMNTEAFF. The chain uses TRBV7-6 and TRBJ1-1; D gene uncertain. Trimming shortened V by 6 bases and J by 0 bases, and 8 bases separated the two germline ends. The length of the CDR3 is 13 residues. Germline CDR1 is SGHVS and CDR2 is FNYEAQ.

DNA of the CDR3: TGTGCCAGCAGCCCCCATAGTCCTAATACGTGGTTAGGGGAGACCCAGTACTTC. This translates into CASSPHSPNTWLGETQYF. The rearrangement uses TRBV7-9 and TRBJ2-5; D call uncertain. Germline lookup yields CDR1 SEHNR and CDR2 FQNEAQ (reference sequence). Trimming removed 5 bases from V and 5 bases from J, with 27 bases in between. There are 18 residues in the CDR3.

The rearrangement uses TRBV7-9 and TRBJ2-5; D gene ambiguous. Germline lookup yields CDR1 SEHNR and CDR2 FQNEAQ (reference sequence). V lost 1 base and J 5 bases, leaving 5 bases between the germline ends. This CDR3 is 12 amino acids long. This CDR3 reads CASSLGTETQYF. In DNA, the CDR3 is TGTGCCAGCAGCTTAGGCACGGAGACCCAGTACTTC.

CDR3 amino acids: CASETRVGGTQYF. CDR3 coding DNA: TGTGCCAGTGAGACGCGAGTGGGGGGGACCCAGTACTTC. The chain employs TRBV6-1 and TRBJ2-5; TRBD2 might be the D (6 bases). This CDR3 region has 13 residues. V was pared by 9 bases and J by 7 bases, with 18 bases between. CDR1 and CDR2 (germline): MNHNS, SASEGT.

The chain combines TRBV19 with TRBJ2-1; 12 bases are a match to TRBD2. CDR1 is LNHDA, CDR2 SQIVND, per germline (reference sequence). With V trimmed by 7 bases and J by 2 bases, 9 bases remained unmatched. The CDR3 extends over 17 amino acids. CDR3 sequence: CASKPFGLAGTYNEQFF. CDR3 nucleotide sequence: TGTGCCAGTAAACCCTTCGGACTAGCGGGGACCTACAATGAGCAGTTCTTC.

V is TRBV10-3 and J is TRBJ2-3; 9 nucleotides align to TRBD1. V shed 6 bases and J 0 bases; nucleotides not matched to a gene: 4. CDR3 size: 15 residues. Germline V gene data show CDR1 as ENHRY and CDR2 as SYGVKD. The CDR3: CAIRFGQGSTDTQYF. In DNA form, the CDR3 reads TGTGCCATCAGATTTGGACAGGGGAGCACAGATACGCAGTATTTT.

The chain is built from TRBV10-1 and TRBJ2-7, with 8 bases lining up with TRBD2. V shed 10 bases and J 8 bases; nucleotides not matched to a gene: 10. The CDR3 has 12 residues. From germline, CDR1 is WNHNN and CDR2 SYGVQD (reference sequence). CDR3 amino acids: CANPSGRGKQYV. The CDR3, as DNA: TGCGCCAACCCGAGCGGGAGAGGAAAGCAGTACGTC.